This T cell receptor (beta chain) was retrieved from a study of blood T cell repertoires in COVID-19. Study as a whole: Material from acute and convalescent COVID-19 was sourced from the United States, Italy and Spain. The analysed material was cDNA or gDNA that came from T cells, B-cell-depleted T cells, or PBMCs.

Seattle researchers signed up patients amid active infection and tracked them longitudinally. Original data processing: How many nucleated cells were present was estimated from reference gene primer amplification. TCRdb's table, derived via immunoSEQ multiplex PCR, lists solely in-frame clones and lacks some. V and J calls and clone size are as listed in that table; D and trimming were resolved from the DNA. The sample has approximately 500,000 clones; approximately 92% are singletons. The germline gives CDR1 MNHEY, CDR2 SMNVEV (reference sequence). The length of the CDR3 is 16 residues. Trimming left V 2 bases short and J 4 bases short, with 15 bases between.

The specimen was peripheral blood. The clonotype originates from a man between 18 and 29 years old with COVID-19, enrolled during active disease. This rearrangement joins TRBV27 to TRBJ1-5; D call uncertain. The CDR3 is CASSLGGRTGNQPQHF. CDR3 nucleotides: TGTGCCAGCAGTTTAGGCGGACGGACGGGGAATCAGCCCCAGCATTTT.